These T cell receptor beta chains were read from a single sample in a study of blood T cell repertoires in COVID-19. TCRdb's copy holds only in-frame clones and misses some; the assay was immunoSEQ multiplex PCR. The table has 100,000 to 150,000 clones, around 86% seen once. Sequencing was carried out using peripheral blood. The origin of the receptors is a man older than 75 with active or convalescent COVID-19. Each CDR3 is given with its conserved first and last residue. The order of the fields is V gene, clone size, D gene, J gene, CDR3 DNA, CDR3 protein. A D gene is named only where the DNA matches it firmly. Clone size is stated in some rows and not others, as once, few, many or a class when expanded.

v_call: TRBV4-3; clone_size: -; d_call: TRBD2; j_call: TRBJ2-3; cdr3_nt: TGCGCCAGCAGCCAAGATGTCGCGGGAGGGCATGCAGATACGCAGTATTTT; cdr3_aa: CASSQDVAGGHADTQYF
v_call: TRBV24-1; clone_size: -; d_call: -; j_call: TRBJ2-1; cdr3_nt: TGTGCCACCAGTGATCTAGTAGGTGAGCAGTTCTTC; cdr3_aa: CATSDLVGEQFF
v_call: TRBV14; clone_size: -; d_call: TRBD2; j_call: TRBJ2-5; cdr3_nt: TGTGCCAGCAGCCAATATCCCAAGCGGGGGCGGGAGACCCAGTACTTC; cdr3_aa: CASSQYPKRGRETQYF
v_call: TRBV28; clone_size: -; d_call: -; j_call: TRBJ2-3; cdr3_nt: TGTGCCAGCAGTTTGAGGGGGAACACGCAGTATTTT; cdr3_aa: CASSLRGNTQYF
v_call: TRBV7-6; clone_size: -; d_call: TRBD2; j_call: TRBJ2-7; cdr3_nt: TGTGCCAGCAGCTTAGCCGCGGGGGGGGTCTCCTACGAGCAGTACTTC; cdr3_aa: CASSLAAGGVSYEQYF
v_call: TRBV6-5; clone_size: -; d_call: TRBD2; j_call: TRBJ2-2; cdr3_nt: TGTGCCAGCAGTTACGGGACTAGCCGAAGCGGGGAGCTGTTTTTT; cdr3_aa: CASSYGTSRSGELFF
v_call: TRBV9; clone_size: -; d_call: TRBD2; j_call: TRBJ2-1; cdr3_nt: TGTGCCAGCAGCGTAACGGGAGGCAATGAGCAGTTCTTC; cdr3_aa: CASSVTGGNEQFF
v_call: TRBV11-2; clone_size: -; d_call: TRBD2; j_call: TRBJ2-2; cdr3_nt: TGTGCCAGCAGCGTCGGGGGGGCCGGGGAGCTGTTTTTT; cdr3_aa: CASSVGGAGELFF
v_call: TRBV10-3; clone_size: -; d_call: -; j_call: TRBJ1-5; cdr3_nt: TGTGCCATTTCGCCACAGGGTAACAATCAGCCCCAGCATTTT; cdr3_aa: CAISPQGNNQPQHF
v_call: TRBV5-4; clone_size: -; d_call: -; j_call: TRBJ1-2; cdr3_nt: TGTGCCAGCAGCTTGGGTCAGTCGGCAGGTGGCTACACCTTC; cdr3_aa: CASSLGQSAGGYTF
v_call: TRBV5-1; clone_size: -; d_call: -; j_call: TRBJ1-1; cdr3_nt: TGCGCCAGCAGCTTGGATCAGGGGCGGGTCACTGAAGCTTTCTTT; cdr3_aa: CASSLDQGRVTEAFF
v_call: TRBV12-5; clone_size: -; d_call: -; j_call: TRBJ1-2; cdr3_nt: TGTGCTAGTGGTTTGGACAGCTACTATGGCTACACCTTC; cdr3_aa: CASGLDSYYGYTF
v_call: TRBV5-4; clone_size: -; d_call: TRBD1; j_call: TRBJ1-1; cdr3_nt: TGTGCCAGCAGCCCGGGGACAGAGAACACTGAAGCTTTCTTT; cdr3_aa: CASSPGTENTEAFF
v_call: TRBV24-1; clone_size: -; d_call: -; j_call: TRBJ1-2; cdr3_nt: TGTGCCACCAGTGAGGGGGGGAACTATGGCTACACCTTC; cdr3_aa: CATSEGGNYGYTF
v_call: TRBV10-3; clone_size: -; d_call: TRBD1; j_call: TRBJ1-1; cdr3_nt: TGTGCCATCAATCAACAGGGGGTTTTGACTGAAGCTTTCTTT; cdr3_aa: CAINQQGVLTEAFF
v_call: TRBV6-2/TRBV6-3; clone_size: -; d_call: TRBD1; j_call: TRBJ1-6; cdr3_nt: TGTGCCAGCAGTTACGCCCGGGACAGGACATCAGGGTCCTATAATTCACCCCTCCACTTT; cdr3_aa: CASSYARDRTSGSYNSPLHF
v_call: TRBV4-1; clone_size: few; d_call: TRBD1; j_call: TRBJ1-5; cdr3_nt: TGCGCCAGCAGCCAACGGACAGGGCAGCGTCAGCCCCAGCATTTT; cdr3_aa: CASSQRTGQRQPQHF
v_call: TRBV6-5; clone_size: -; d_call: TRBD1; j_call: TRBJ1-1; cdr3_nt: TGTGCCAGCAGCTGGGGACAGGGCCGAACTGAAGCTTTCTTT; cdr3_aa: CASSWGQGRTEAFF
v_call: TRBV5-6; clone_size: -; d_call: -; j_call: TRBJ1-2; cdr3_nt: TGTGCCAGCAGCTTCGGAGGGCCGGGCTATGGCTACACCTTC; cdr3_aa: CASSFGGPGYGYTF
v_call: TRBV12-5; clone_size: -; d_call: TRBD1; j_call: TRBJ2-5; cdr3_nt: TGTGCTAGTGGGACAGGGGAGGACCAGACCCAGTACTTC; cdr3_aa: CASGTGEDQTQYF
v_call: TRBV4-3; clone_size: once; d_call: TRBD1; j_call: TRBJ2-5; cdr3_nt: TGCGCCAGCAGCCAAGTCGGACAGGGTACGACCCAGTACTTC; cdr3_aa: CASSQVGQGTTQYF
v_call: TRBV7-3; clone_size: -; d_call: -; j_call: TRBJ2-3; cdr3_nt: TGTGCCAGCAGCCCGACGCCCCCAGGCCCTTCCACAGATACGCAGTATTTT; cdr3_aa: CASSPTPPGPSTDTQYF
v_call: TRBV6-5; clone_size: -; d_call: TRBD1; j_call: TRBJ1-2; cdr3_nt: TGTGCCAGCACCGCTGGGGGGACAGGGGGCTACACCTTC; cdr3_aa: CASTAGGTGGYTF
v_call: TRBV7-2; clone_size: -; d_call: -; j_call: TRBJ1-2; cdr3_nt: TGTGCCAGCAGCTTAGACCCTGCAGGGGAAGGGTATGGCTACACCTTC; cdr3_aa: CASSLDPAGEGYGYTF
v_call: TRBV3-1/TRBV3-2; clone_size: -; d_call: TRBD1; j_call: TRBJ2-7; cdr3_nt: TGTGCCAGCAGCCAAGTCTGGACAGGCACCTACGAGCAGTACTTC; cdr3_aa: CASSQVWTGTYEQYF
v_call: TRBV14; clone_size: -; d_call: TRBD2; j_call: TRBJ2-1; cdr3_nt: TGTGCCACTTCGACTAGCGGGGGGTACTATGAGCAGTTCTTC; cdr3_aa: CATSTSGGYYEQFF
v_call: TRBV27; clone_size: -; d_call: -; j_call: TRBJ1-2; cdr3_nt: TGTGCCAGCAGTCCCCGGGGGATCTATGGCTACACCTTC; cdr3_aa: CASSPRGIYGYTF
v_call: TRBV6-5; clone_size: once; d_call: TRBD1; j_call: TRBJ2-3; cdr3_nt: TGTGCCAGCAGTTACTCGAGTACAGGGGTGTCAGATACGCAGTATTTT; cdr3_aa: CASSYSSTGVSDTQYF
v_call: TRBV7-7; clone_size: -; d_call: TRBD2; j_call: TRBJ2-5; cdr3_nt: TGTGCCAGCAGCTTAGGGCTAGCGGGGTCCGAGACCCAGTACTTC; cdr3_aa: CASSLGLAGSETQYF
v_call: TRBV4-1; clone_size: -; d_call: TRBD1; j_call: TRBJ2-5; cdr3_nt: TGCGCCAGCAGCCAAGGGGACAGGGGGAGTGACACCCAGTACTTC; cdr3_aa: CASSQGDRGSDTQYF